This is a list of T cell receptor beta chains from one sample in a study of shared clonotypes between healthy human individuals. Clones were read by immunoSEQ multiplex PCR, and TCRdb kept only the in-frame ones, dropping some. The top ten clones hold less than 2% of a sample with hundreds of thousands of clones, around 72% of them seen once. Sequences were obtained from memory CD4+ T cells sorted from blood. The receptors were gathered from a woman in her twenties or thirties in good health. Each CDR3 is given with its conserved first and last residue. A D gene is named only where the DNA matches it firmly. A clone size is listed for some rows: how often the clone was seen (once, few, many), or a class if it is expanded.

cdr3_aa: CASSLGRQPQHF
cdr3_nt: TGTGCCAGCAGCTTGGGACGTCAGCCCCAGCATTTT
j_call: TRBJ1-5
clone_size: -
d_call: -
v_call: TRBV5-6

cdr3_aa: CATKQGVGMNTEAFF
cdr3_nt: TGTGCCACCAAACAGGGGGTAGGGATGAACACTGAAGCTTTCTTT
j_call: TRBJ1-1
clone_size: -
d_call: TRBD1
v_call: TRBV19

cdr3_aa: CASSRRTGGQYEQYF
cdr3_nt: TGCGCCAGCAGCCGACGGACAGGGGGCCAGTACGAGCAGTACTTC
j_call: TRBJ2-7
clone_size: -
d_call: TRBD1
v_call: TRBV5-1

cdr3_aa: CASSSASGSSYEQYF
cdr3_nt: TGTGCCAGCAGTTCAGCTAGCGGGAGTTCTTACGAGCAGTACTTC
j_call: TRBJ2-7
clone_size: many
d_call: TRBD2
v_call: TRBV5-6

cdr3_aa: CASTPGVGGETDEAFF
cdr3_nt: TGTGCCAGTACCCCGGGGGTAGGGGGGGAGACAGATGAAGCTTTCTTT
j_call: TRBJ1-1
clone_size: once
d_call: -
v_call: TRBV19

cdr3_aa: CASSFGTGELFF
cdr3_nt: TGTGCCAGCAGCTTTGGTACCGGGGAGCTGTTTTTT
j_call: TRBJ2-2
clone_size: -
d_call: -
v_call: TRBV7-7

cdr3_aa: CASSLSGAAPYEQYF
cdr3_nt: TGCGCCAGCAGCCTATCAGGGGCGGCCCCCTACGAGCAGTACTTC
j_call: TRBJ2-7
clone_size: -
d_call: -
v_call: TRBV4-1

cdr3_aa: CASSGFTVSNQPQHF
cdr3_nt: TGTGCCAGCAGTGGGTTTACGGTTAGCAATCAGCCCCAGCATTTT
j_call: TRBJ1-5
clone_size: -
d_call: -
v_call: TRBV6-5

cdr3_aa: CASRSGGSGNTIYF
cdr3_nt: TGTGCCAGCAGATCAGGGGGCTCTGGAAACACCATATATTTT
j_call: TRBJ1-3
clone_size: -
d_call: TRBD1
v_call: TRBV6-5

cdr3_aa: CATSRDRGSGYGYTF
cdr3_nt: TGTGCCACCAGCAGAGATAGAGGCTCTGGCTATGGCTACACCTTC
j_call: TRBJ1-2
clone_size: -
d_call: -
v_call: TRBV15

cdr3_aa: CASSQWDRDNEKLFF
cdr3_nt: TGTGCCAGCAGCCAATGGGACAGGGATAATGAAAAACTGTTTTTT
j_call: TRBJ1-4
clone_size: -
d_call: TRBD1
v_call: TRBV14

cdr3_aa: CSVVGQGAGGTYYNEQFF
cdr3_nt: TGCAGCGTTGTGGGCCAGGGCGCGGGAGGAACTTATTACAATGAGCAGTTCTTC
j_call: TRBJ2-1
clone_size: -
d_call: TRBD2
v_call: TRBV29-1

cdr3_aa: CSVVQGMNTEAFF
cdr3_nt: TGCAGCGTCGTGCAGGGGATGAACACTGAAGCTTTCTTT
j_call: TRBJ1-1
clone_size: -
d_call: -
v_call: TRBV29-1

cdr3_aa: CASSSVAGELDTQYF
cdr3_nt: TGTGCCAGCAGCTCCGTAGCGGGAGAGCTAGATACGCAGTATTTT
j_call: TRBJ2-3
clone_size: -
d_call: TRBD2
v_call: TRBV7-3

cdr3_aa: CASSGPSSSYNEQFF
cdr3_nt: TGTGCCAGTAGCGGGCCTTCTAGCTCCTACAATGAGCAGTTCTTC
j_call: TRBJ2-1
clone_size: -
d_call: -
v_call: TRBV19

cdr3_aa: CASSGTASVTEAFF
cdr3_nt: TGTGCCAGCAGTGGAACTGCCTCGGTCACTGAAGCTTTCTTT
j_call: TRBJ1-1
clone_size: -
d_call: -
v_call: TRBV6-4

cdr3_aa: CSVGTDNEKLFF
cdr3_nt: TGCAGCGTTGGGACGGACAATGAAAAACTGTTTTTT
j_call: TRBJ1-4
clone_size: -
d_call: -
v_call: TRBV29-1

cdr3_aa: CAWNRGQGQPQHF
cdr3_nt: TGTGCCTGGAACAGGGGTCAGGGTCAGCCCCAGCATTTT
j_call: TRBJ1-5
clone_size: -
d_call: TRBD1
v_call: TRBV30

cdr3_aa: CARSGGQGIHEQYF
cdr3_nt: TGTGCCAGAAGCGGCGGACAGGGTATCCACGAGCAGTACTTC
j_call: TRBJ2-7
clone_size: few
d_call: TRBD1
v_call: TRBV5-3

cdr3_aa: CAAFGVANEAFF
cdr3_nt: TGTGCCGCGTTTGGGGTGGCAAATGAAGCTTTCTTT
j_call: TRBJ1-1
clone_size: -
d_call: -
v_call: TRBV19

cdr3_aa: CAWSWNGAEGYTF
cdr3_nt: TGTGCCTGGAGTTGGAACGGGGCGGAAGGCTACACCTTC
j_call: TRBJ1-2
clone_size: few
d_call: -
v_call: TRBV30

cdr3_aa: CASSWRQGASGYTF
cdr3_nt: TGTGCCAGCAGTTGGCGACAGGGGGCCTCTGGCTACACCTTC
j_call: TRBJ1-2
clone_size: -
d_call: TRBD1
v_call: TRBV27

cdr3_aa: CASSWLGNNEKLFF
cdr3_nt: TGCGCCAGCAGCTGGTTGGGGAATAATGAAAAACTGTTTTTT
j_call: TRBJ1-4
clone_size: -
d_call: -
v_call: TRBV5-1

cdr3_aa: CASSLVGTGASFYGYTF
cdr3_nt: TGTGCCAGCAGCTTGGTGGGGACAGGGGCCTCTTTCTATGGCTACACCTTC
j_call: TRBJ1-2
clone_size: -
d_call: TRBD1
v_call: TRBV5-8

cdr3_aa: CASSPQAVEQFF
cdr3_nt: TGTGCCAGCAGCCCTCAGGCCGTGGAGCAGTTCTTC
j_call: TRBJ2-1
clone_size: few
d_call: -
v_call: TRBV7-9

cdr3_aa: CASSPRAGKTANTGELFF
cdr3_nt: TGTGCCAGCAGCCCGAGGGCAGGGAAGACCGCGAACACCGGGGAGCTGTTTTTT
j_call: TRBJ2-2
clone_size: -
d_call: -
v_call: TRBV13

cdr3_aa: CASSEDRTYTGELFF
cdr3_nt: TGTGCCAGCAGTGAGGACAGGACCTACACCGGGGAGCTGTTTTTT
j_call: TRBJ2-2
clone_size: -
d_call: TRBD1
v_call: TRBV2

cdr3_aa: CASSPRTRTNTGELFF
cdr3_nt: TGTGCCAGCAGCCCCCGGACTAGAACGAACACCGGGGAGCTGTTTTTT
j_call: TRBJ2-2
clone_size: -
d_call: TRBD2
v_call: TRBV7-9

cdr3_aa: CASSLSGLDRVINYGYTF
cdr3_nt: TGTGCCAGCAGTTTATCGGGGTTAGACAGAGTAATTAACTATGGCTACACCTTC
j_call: TRBJ1-2
clone_size: few
d_call: -
v_call: TRBV27

cdr3_aa: CASTQLAGNNEQYF
cdr3_nt: TGTGCCAGCACCCAACTAGCGGGGAATAACGAGCAGTACTTC
j_call: TRBJ2-7
clone_size: -
d_call: TRBD2
v_call: TRBV6-6

cdr3_aa: CASSLAGEGEQFF
cdr3_nt: TGTGCCAGCAGTCTCGCGGGCGAGGGTGAGCAGTTCTTC
j_call: TRBJ2-1
clone_size: -
d_call: -
v_call: TRBV6-1

cdr3_aa: CASSPSPPRVGIEAFF
cdr3_nt: TGTGCCAGCTCACCAAGCCCGCCTAGGGTGGGAATTGAAGCTTTCTTT
j_call: TRBJ1-1
clone_size: -
d_call: -
v_call: TRBV18

cdr3_aa: CASSLGTEGTEAFF
cdr3_nt: TGCGCCAGCAGCTTAGGGACGGAGGGCACTGAAGCTTTCTTT
j_call: TRBJ1-1
clone_size: many
d_call: -
v_call: TRBV5-1

cdr3_aa: CASSLPGQGNYGYTF
cdr3_nt: TGTGCCAGCAGCTTACCCGGACAGGGCAACTATGGCTACACCTTC
j_call: TRBJ1-2
clone_size: -
d_call: TRBD1
v_call: TRBV7-8

cdr3_aa: CASSVMLRQTGELFF
cdr3_nt: TGTGCCAGCAGCGTGATGTTAAGGCAAACGGGGGAGCTGTTTTTT
j_call: TRBJ2-2
clone_size: -
d_call: -
v_call: TRBV9

cdr3_aa: CASQAGDFGELFF
cdr3_nt: TGTGCCAGCCAGGCGGGAGATTTCGGGGAGCTGTTTTTT
j_call: TRBJ2-2
clone_size: -
d_call: TRBD2
v_call: TRBV9

cdr3_aa: CASSPSLLAGRGDTQYF
cdr3_nt: TGTGCCAGCAGCCCCAGTCTACTAGCGGGAAGGGGGGATACGCAGTATTTT
j_call: TRBJ2-3
clone_size: -
d_call: TRBD2
v_call: TRBV7-2

cdr3_aa: CASSSFLLTETYTDTQYF
cdr3_nt: TGTGCCAGCAGCTCCTTCCTTCTGACAGAGACTTACACAGATACGCAGTATTTT
j_call: TRBJ2-3
clone_size: -
d_call: -
v_call: TRBV5-5

cdr3_aa: CASSTTGSIPNTGELFF
cdr3_nt: TGTGCCAGTAGTACAACAGGCTCTATACCGAACACCGGGGAGCTGTTTTTT
j_call: TRBJ2-2
clone_size: -
d_call: -
v_call: TRBV19

cdr3_aa: CASSPRTDSNYGYTF
cdr3_nt: TGTGCCAGCAGCCCCAGGACGGATTCTAACTATGGCTACACCTTC
j_call: TRBJ1-2
clone_size: -
d_call: -
v_call: TRBV14

cdr3_aa: CASSFTPRYGYTF
cdr3_nt: TGTGCCAGCAGCTTCACCCCCCGCTATGGCTACACCTTC
j_call: TRBJ1-2
clone_size: -
d_call: -
v_call: TRBV6-5

cdr3_aa: CASSHPGADKETQYF
cdr3_nt: TGTGCCAGCAGCCATCCGGGTGCGGACAAAGAGACCCAGTACTTC
j_call: TRBJ2-5
clone_size: -
d_call: -
v_call: TRBV28